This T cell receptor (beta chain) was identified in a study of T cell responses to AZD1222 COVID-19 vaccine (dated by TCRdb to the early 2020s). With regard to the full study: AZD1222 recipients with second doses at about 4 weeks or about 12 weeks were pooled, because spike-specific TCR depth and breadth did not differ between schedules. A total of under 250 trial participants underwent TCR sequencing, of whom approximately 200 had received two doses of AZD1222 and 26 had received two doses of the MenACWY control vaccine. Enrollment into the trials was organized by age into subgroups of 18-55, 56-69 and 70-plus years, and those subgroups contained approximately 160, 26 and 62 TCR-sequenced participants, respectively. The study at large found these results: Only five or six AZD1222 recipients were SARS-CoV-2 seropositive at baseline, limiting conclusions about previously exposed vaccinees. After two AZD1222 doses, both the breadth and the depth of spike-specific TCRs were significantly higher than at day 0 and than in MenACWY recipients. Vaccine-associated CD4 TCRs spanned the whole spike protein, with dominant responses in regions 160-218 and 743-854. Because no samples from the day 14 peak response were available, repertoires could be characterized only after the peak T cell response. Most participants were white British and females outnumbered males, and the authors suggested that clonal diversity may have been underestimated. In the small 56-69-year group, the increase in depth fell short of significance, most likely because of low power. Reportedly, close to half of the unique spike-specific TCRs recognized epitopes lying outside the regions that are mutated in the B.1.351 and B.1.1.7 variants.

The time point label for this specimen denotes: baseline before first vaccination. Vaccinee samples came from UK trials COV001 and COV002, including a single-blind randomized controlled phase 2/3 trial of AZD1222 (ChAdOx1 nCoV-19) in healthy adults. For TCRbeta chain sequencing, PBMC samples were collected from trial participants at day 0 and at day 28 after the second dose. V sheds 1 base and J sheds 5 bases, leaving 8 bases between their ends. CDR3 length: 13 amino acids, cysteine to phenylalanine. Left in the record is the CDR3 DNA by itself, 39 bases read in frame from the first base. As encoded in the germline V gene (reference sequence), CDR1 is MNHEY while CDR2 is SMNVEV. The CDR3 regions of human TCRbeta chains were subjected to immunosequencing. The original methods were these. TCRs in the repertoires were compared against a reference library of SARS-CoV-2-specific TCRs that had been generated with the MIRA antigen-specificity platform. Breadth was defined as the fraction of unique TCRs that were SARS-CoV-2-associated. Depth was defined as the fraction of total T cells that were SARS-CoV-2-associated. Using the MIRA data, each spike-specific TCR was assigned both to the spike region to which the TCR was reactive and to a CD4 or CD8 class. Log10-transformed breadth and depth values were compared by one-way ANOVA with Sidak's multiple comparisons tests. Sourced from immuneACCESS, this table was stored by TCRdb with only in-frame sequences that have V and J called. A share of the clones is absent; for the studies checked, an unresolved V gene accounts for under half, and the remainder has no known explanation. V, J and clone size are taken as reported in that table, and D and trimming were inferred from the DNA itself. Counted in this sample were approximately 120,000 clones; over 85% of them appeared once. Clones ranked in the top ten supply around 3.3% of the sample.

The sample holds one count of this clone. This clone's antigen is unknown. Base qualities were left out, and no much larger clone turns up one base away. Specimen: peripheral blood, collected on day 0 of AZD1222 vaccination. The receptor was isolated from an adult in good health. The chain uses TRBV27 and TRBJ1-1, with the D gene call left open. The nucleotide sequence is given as TGTGCCAGCAGTTTATTTTTCTGGACTGAAGCTTTCTTT. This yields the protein CASSLFFWTEAFF.